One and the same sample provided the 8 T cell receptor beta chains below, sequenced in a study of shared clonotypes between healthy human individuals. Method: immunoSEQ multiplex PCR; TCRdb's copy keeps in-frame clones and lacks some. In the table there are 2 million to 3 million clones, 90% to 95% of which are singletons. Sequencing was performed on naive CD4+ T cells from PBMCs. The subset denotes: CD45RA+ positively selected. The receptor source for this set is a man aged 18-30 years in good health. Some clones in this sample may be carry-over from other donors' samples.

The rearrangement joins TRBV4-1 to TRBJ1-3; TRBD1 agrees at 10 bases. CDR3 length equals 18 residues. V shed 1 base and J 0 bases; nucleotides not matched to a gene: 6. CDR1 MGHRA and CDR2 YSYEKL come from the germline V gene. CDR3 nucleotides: TGCGCCAGCAGCCAAGGCCCGACAGGGGGCGGCTCTGGAAACACCATATATTTT. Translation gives CASSQGPTGGGSGNTIYF.

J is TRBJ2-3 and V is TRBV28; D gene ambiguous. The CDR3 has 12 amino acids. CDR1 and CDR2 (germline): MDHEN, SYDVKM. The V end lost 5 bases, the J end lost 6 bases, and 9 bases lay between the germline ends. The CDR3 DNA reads TGTGCCAGCAGTACCCCGTGGGATACGCAGTATTTT. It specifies CASSTPWDTQYF.

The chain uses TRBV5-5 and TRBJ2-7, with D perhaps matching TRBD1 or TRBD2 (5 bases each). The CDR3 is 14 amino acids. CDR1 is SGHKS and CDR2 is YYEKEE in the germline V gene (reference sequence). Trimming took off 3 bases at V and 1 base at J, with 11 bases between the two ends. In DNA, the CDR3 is TGTGCCAGCAGCTGGGGGACGTTGTCCTACGAGCAGTACTTC. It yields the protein CASSWGTLSYEQYF.

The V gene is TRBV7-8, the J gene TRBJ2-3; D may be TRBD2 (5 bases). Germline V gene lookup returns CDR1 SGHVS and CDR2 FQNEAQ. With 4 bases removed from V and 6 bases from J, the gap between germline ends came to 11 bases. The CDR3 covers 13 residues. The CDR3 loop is CASSSGVHDTQYF. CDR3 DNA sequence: TGTGCCAGCAGCTCCGGGGTCCATGATACGCAGTATTTT. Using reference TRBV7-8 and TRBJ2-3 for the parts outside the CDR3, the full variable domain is GAGVSQSPRYKVAKRGQDVALRCDPISGHVSLFWYQQALGQGPEFLTYFQNEAQLDKSGLPSDRFFAERPEGSVSTLKIQRTQQEDSAVYLCASSSGVHDTQYFGPGTRLTVL.

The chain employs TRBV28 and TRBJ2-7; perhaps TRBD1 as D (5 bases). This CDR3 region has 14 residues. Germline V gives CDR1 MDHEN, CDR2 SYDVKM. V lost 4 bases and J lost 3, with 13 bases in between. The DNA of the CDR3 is TGTGCCAGCAGTTCAGGGCACGGATTCTACGAGCAGTACTTC. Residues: CASSSGHGFYEQYF. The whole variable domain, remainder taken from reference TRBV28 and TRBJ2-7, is DVKVTQSSRYLVKRTGEKVFLECVQDMDHENMFWYRQDPGLGLRLIYFSYDVKMKEKGDIPEGYSVSREKKERFSLILESASTNQTSMYLCASSSGHGFYEQYFGPGTRLTVT.

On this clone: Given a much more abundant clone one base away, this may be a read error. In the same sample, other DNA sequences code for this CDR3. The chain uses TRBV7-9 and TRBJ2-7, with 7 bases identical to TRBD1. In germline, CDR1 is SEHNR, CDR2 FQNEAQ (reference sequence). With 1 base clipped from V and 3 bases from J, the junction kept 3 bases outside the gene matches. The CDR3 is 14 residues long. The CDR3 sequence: CASSLGAGGYEQYF. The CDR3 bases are TGTGCCAGCAGCTTAGGGGCAGGGGGCTACGAGCAGTACTTC.

CDR3 sequence (DNA): TGTGCCAGCAGCTTGGGGACCCAGTGGACCCAGTACTTC. As protein: CASSLGTQWTQYF. The chain uses TRBV5-4 and TRBJ2-5; D is unresolved. Per the germline V gene, CDR1 is SGHNT and CDR2 is YYREEE (reference sequence). This CDR3 spans 13 amino acids. Trimming shortened V by 0 bases and J by 7 bases, and 10 bases separated the two germline ends.

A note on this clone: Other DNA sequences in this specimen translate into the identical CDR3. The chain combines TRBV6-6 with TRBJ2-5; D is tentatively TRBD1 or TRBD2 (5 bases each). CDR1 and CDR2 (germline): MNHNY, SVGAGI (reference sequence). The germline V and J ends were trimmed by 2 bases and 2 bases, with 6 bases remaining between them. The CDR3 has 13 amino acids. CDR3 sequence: CASSYGGQETQYF. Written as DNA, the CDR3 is TGTGCCAGCAGTTACGGGGGTCAAGAGACCCAGTACTTC.